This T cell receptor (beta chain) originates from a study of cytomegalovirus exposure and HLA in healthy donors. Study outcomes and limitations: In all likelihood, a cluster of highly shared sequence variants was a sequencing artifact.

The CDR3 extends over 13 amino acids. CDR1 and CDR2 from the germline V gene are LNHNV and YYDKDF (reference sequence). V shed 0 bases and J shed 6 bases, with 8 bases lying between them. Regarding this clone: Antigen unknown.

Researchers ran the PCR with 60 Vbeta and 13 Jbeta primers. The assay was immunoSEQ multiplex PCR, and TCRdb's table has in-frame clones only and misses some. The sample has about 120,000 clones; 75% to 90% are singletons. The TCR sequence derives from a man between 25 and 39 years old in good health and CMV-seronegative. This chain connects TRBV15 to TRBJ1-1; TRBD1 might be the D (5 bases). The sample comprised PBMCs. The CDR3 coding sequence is TGTGCCACCAGCAGAGACAGGGTGGCTGAAGCTTTCTTT. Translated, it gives CATSRDRVAEAFF.